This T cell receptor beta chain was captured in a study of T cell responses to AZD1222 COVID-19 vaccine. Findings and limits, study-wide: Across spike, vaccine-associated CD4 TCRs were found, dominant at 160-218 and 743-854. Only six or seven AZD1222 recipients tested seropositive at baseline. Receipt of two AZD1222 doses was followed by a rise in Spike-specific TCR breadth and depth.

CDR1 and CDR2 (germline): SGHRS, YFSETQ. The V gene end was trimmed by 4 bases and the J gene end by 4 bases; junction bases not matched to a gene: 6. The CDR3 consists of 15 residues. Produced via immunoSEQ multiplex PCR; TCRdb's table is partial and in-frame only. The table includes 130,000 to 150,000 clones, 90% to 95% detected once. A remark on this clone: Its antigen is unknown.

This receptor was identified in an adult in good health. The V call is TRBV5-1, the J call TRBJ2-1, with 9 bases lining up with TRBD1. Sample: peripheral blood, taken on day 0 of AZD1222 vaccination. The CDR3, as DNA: TGCGCCAGCAGCGTACGGACAGGGGTTTACAATGAGCAGTTCTTC. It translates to CASSVRTGVYNEQFF.